What follows are 10 T cell receptor beta chains derived from one specimen sequenced in a study of blood T cell repertoires in COVID-19. Here immunoSEQ multiplex PCR was the method, and the copy in TCRdb shows in-frame clones only, minus some. The top ten hold about 8.2% of the sample, which has roughly 180,000 clones, approximately 86% seen once. Material for sequencing was peripheral blood. The receptors originated from a man between 60 and 70 years old with acute or convalescent COVID-19.

This chain uses TRBV6-1 with TRBJ1-1, with D unclear. V was cut by 2 bases and J by 13 bases, with 14 bases left in between. CDR3 size: 12 residues. Germline values: CDR1 MNHNS, CDR2 SASEGT. CDR3 coding DNA: TGTGCCAGCAGTGAATCGAGTACCGCGGTTTTCTTT. Protein product: CASSESSTAVFF.

DNA of the CDR3: TGTGCCTGGAGGGGCCCGGGGTCGGGGGTGAGAGAAAAACTGTTTTTT. Its translation: CAWRGPGSGVREKLFF. The chain has TRBV30 and TRBJ1-4; possibly TRBD1 for D (5 bases). From germline, CDR1 is GTSNPN and CDR2 SVGIG (reference sequence). The V end lost 3 bases, the J end lost 8 bases, and 22 bases lay between the germline ends. This CDR3 is 16 amino acids long. Full variable domain (missing parts from reference TRBV30 and TRBJ1-4): SQTIHQWPATLVQPVGSPLSLECTVEGTSNPNLYWYRQAAGRGLQLLFYSVGIGQISSEVPQNLSASRPQDRQFILSSKKLLLSDSGFYLCAWRGPGSGVREKLFFGSGTQLSVL.

V is TRBV2 and J is TRBJ1-6; TRBD1 matches at 10 bases. Germline CDR1 is SNHLY and CDR2 is FYNNEI. The CDR3 has 15 residues. The V gene end was trimmed by 5 bases and the J gene end by 9 bases; junction bases not matched to a gene: 7. CDR3 nucleotide sequence: TGTGCCAGCAGTACCCGGGACAGGGGACGTTCACCCCTCCACTTT. Translating it yields CASSTRDRGRSPLHF.

This chain connects TRBV19 to TRBJ2-3; 8 bases map to TRBD2. This CDR3 has 14 amino acids. After removal of 6 bases from V and 0 bases from J, the junction contained 2 bases not matched to a gene. Per the germline V gene, CDR1 is LNHDA and CDR2 is SQIVND (reference sequence). CDR3 bases: TGTGCCAGTAGGACTAGCGAGAGCACAGATACGCAGTATTTT. As protein: CASRTSESTDTQYF.

The sample holds a few counts of this clone. V and J are TRBV6-5 and TRBJ2-3, with 7 positions matching TRBD2. Trimming cost V 8 bases and J 3 bases; bases outside gene matches: 8. CDR1 and CDR2 from the germline V gene are MNHEY and SVGAGI. This CDR3 has 14 residues. The CDR3 DNA reads TGTGCCAGCTCACGGCGGGAGCTTACAGATACGCAGTATTTT. It yields the protein CASSRRELTDTQYF.

The chain combines TRBV7-2 with TRBJ1-4; D remains ambiguous. Trimming cost V 4 bases and J 5 bases, with 17 bases left between them. The germline V gene encodes CDR1 SGHTA and CDR2 FQGNSA. The CDR3 contains 16 residues. The CDR3 spells CASSSQRRLGNEKLFF. The CDR3 DNA reads as TGTGCCAGCAGCTCCCAACGGAGGTTGGGGAATGAAAAACTGTTTTTT.

The CDR3 bases are TGTGCCAGCAGTTTGGGCAGGGCATATGGCTACACCTTC. Its translation is CASSLGRAYGYTF. The chain employs TRBV27 and TRBJ1-2; tentative D call: TRBD1 (5 bases). This CDR3 contains 13 residues. Germline V gene data show CDR1 as MNHEY and CDR2 as SMNVEV (reference sequence). V was cut by 3 bases and J by 5 bases, with 10 bases left in between.

This clone turned up a few times. V usage is TRBV3-1 (or the pseudogene TRBV3-2) and J usage is TRBJ1-5; TRBD1 might be the D (6 bases). The CDR3 is 14 residues long. V lost 5 bases and J lost 4, with 12 bases in between. The germline gives CDR1 LGHDT, CDR2 YNNKEL (reference sequence). This chain's CDR3 is CASSFLGANQPQHF. DNA for the CDR3: TGTGCCAGCAGCTTTCTGGGGGCGAATCAGCCCCAGCATTTT.

The chain combines TRBV5-5 with TRBJ1-5; 9 bases line up with TRBD1. CDR1 and CDR2 (germline): SGHKS, YYEKEE (reference sequence). The trim removed 5 bases at V and 4 bases at J, leaving 4 bases unmatched. The CDR3 extends over 14 amino acids. As DNA, the CDR3 is TGTGCCAGCAGGCCGGGACAGGGAAATCAGCCCCAGCATTTT. It encodes CASRPGQGNQPQHF.

The chain combines TRBV5-4 with TRBJ2-7, with 7 bases lining up with TRBD2. The V segment lost 0 bases and the J segment 0 bases; nucleotides outside the gene matches: 0. There are 14 residues in the CDR3. Germline V lookup: CDR1 SGHNT, CDR2 YYREEE (reference sequence). CDR3 DNA sequence: TGTGCCAGCAGCTTGGCTAGCGGCTCCTACGAGCAGTACTTC. Translated: CASSLASGSYEQYF.